This T cell receptor beta chain was documented in a study of blood T cell repertoires in COVID-19. Whole-study context: Donors in the United States, Italy and Spain gave samples during acute or convalescent COVID-19.

Per germline, CDR1 KGHSH and CDR2 LQKENI. V was pared by 6 bases and J by 2 bases, with 6 bases of the junction left unmatched. The CDR3 contains 15 residues. Authors' methods: Reference gene primers were amplified, and this amplification served to estimate nucleated cell counts. The table came from immunoSEQ multiplex PCR; TCRdb's copy has only in-frame clones and leaves some out. The DNA gave D and trimming, while V, J and clone size come from that table. The table lists under 150,000 clones, about nine tenths of them singletons. The clonotype was recovered from a man aged 45-65 years with active or convalescent COVID-19. This chain joins TRBV18 and TRBJ2-2; TRBD1 matches 7 bases. What was sequenced was peripheral blood. The CDR3, as DNA: TGTGCCAGCTCTCAGAGACAGGGTAACACCGGGGAGCTGTTTTTT. The encoded protein is CASSQRQGNTGELFF.